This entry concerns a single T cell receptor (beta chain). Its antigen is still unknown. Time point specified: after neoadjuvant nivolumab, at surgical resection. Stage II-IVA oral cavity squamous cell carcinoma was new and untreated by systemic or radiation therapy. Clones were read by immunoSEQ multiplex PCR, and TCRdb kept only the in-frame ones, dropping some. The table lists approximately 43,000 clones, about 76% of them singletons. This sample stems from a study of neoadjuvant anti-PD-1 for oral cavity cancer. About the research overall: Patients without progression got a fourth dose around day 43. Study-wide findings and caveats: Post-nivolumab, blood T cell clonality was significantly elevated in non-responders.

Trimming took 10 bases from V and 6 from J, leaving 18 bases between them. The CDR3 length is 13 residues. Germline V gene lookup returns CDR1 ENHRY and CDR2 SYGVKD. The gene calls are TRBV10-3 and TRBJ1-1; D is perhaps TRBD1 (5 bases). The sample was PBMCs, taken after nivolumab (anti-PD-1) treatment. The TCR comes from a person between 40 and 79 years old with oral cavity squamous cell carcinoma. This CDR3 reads CASGGSGLPEAFF. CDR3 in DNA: TGTGCCAGCGGGGGGTCAGGGCTGCCTGAAGCTTTCTTT.